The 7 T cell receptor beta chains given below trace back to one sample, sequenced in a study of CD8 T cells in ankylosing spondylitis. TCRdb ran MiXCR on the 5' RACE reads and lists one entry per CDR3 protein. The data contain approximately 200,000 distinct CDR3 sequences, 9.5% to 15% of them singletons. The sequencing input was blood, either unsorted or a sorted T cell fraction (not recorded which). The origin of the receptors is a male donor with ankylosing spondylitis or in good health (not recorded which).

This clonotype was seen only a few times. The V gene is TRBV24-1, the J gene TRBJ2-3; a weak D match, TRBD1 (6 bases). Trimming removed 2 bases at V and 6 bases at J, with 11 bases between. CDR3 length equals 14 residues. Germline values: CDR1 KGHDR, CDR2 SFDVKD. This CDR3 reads CATSDYRVSDTQYF. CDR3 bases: TGTGCCACCAGTGATTACAGGGTGAGCGATACGCAGTATTTT.

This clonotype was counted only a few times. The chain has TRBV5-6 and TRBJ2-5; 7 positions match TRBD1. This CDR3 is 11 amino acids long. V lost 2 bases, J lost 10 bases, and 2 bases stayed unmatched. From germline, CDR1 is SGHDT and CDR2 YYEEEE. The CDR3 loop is CASSFGQDQYF. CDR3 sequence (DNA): TGTGCCAGCAGCTTCGGACAGGACCAGTACTTC. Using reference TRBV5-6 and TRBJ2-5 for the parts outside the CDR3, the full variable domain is DAGVTQSPTHLIKTRGQQVTLRCSPKSGHDTVSWYQQALGQGPQFIFQYYEEEERQRGNFPDRFSGHQFPNYSSELNVNALLLGDSALYLCASSFGQDQYFGPGTRLLVL.

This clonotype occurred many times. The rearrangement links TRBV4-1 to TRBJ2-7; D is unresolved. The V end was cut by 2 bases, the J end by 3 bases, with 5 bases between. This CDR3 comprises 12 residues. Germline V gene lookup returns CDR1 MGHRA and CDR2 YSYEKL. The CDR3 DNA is TGCGCCAGCAGCCAAAAGGGCTACGAGCAGTACTTC. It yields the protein CASSQKGYEQYF.

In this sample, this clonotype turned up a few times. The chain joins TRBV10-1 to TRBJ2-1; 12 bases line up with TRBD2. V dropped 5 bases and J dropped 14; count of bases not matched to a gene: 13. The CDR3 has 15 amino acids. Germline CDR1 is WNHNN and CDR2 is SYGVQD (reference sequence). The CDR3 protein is CASSPNGLAGLGKFF. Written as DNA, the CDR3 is TGCGCCAGCAGTCCTAATGGACTAGCGGGGTTGGGGAAGTTCTTC.

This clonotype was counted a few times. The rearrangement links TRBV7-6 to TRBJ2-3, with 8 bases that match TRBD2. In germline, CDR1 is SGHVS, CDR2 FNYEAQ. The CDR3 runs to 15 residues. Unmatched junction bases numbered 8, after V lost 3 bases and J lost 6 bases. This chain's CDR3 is CASSFYDSGIDTQYF. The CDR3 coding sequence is TGTGCCAGCAGCTTTTACGATAGCGGGATTGATACGCAGTATTTT. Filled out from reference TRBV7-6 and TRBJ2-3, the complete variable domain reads GAGVSQSPRYKVTKRGQDVALRCDPISGHVSLYWYRQALGQGPEFLTYFNYEAQQDKSGLPNDRFSAERPEGSISTLTIQRTEQRDSAMYRCASSFYDSGIDTQYFGPGTRLTVL.

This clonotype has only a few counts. Written as DNA, the CDR3 is TGTGCCAGCAGCCAAGATGAAAGGGGCGCAGACTATGGCTACACCTTC. This gives the protein CASSQDERGADYGYTF. This chain joins TRBV3-1 and TRBJ1-2; D perhaps matches TRBD1 (5 bases). V shed 0 bases and J shed 3 bases, with 14 bases lying between them. The CDR3 covers 16 residues. CDR1 is LGHDT and CDR2 is YNNKEL in the germline V gene (reference sequence).

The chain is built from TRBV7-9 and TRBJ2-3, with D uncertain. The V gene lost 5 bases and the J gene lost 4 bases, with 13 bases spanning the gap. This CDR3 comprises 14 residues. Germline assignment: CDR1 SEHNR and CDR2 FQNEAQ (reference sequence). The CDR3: CASSLSGLPDTQYF. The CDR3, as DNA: TGTGCCAGCAGCCTCTCCGGGCTGCCAGATACGCAGTATTTT.